Following are 22 T cell receptor beta chains from one sample sequenced in a study of cytomegalovirus exposure and HLA in healthy donors. The study ran its PCR with 60 Vbeta and 13 Jbeta primers. Clones were sequenced by immunoSEQ multiplex PCR, and TCRdb holds only the in-frame ones, with some missing. The sample records fewer than 350,000 clones, over 85% being singletons. The sample comprised PBMCs. The receptor set was obtained from a woman between 18 and 29 years old in good health and CMV-seronegative.

The chain carries TRBV27 and TRBJ1-4; 9 bases fit TRBD1. Germline V gene sequence: CDR1 MNHEY, CDR2 SMNVEV (reference sequence). V lost 6 bases and J lost 1; bases outside the gene matches: 3. CDR3 length: 15 amino acids. CDR3 coding DNA: TGTGCCAGCAGCCTGGGACAGGGAACTAATGAAAAACTGTTTTTT. It codes for CASSLGQGTNEKLFF.

The J gene is TRBJ2-5, the V gene TRBV7-6; TRBD1 aligns across 9 bases. Germline CDR1 and CDR2: SGHVS and FNYEAQ. This CDR3 is 14 amino acids long. The J segment lost 2 bases and the V segment lost 5 bases, leaving 3 bases of the junction unmatched. CDR3 in DNA: TGTGCCAGCAGCCAAGACAGGGGGCAAGAGACCCAGTACTTC. It yields the protein CASSQDRGQETQYF.

The chain recombines TRBV11-2 with TRBJ1-1, with D perhaps TRBD1 (6 bases). The length of the CDR3 is 13 residues. Trimming pared 4 bases from V and 7 bases from J, leaving 13 bases between. CDR1 is SGHAT and CDR2 is FQNNGV in the germline V gene. The CDR3 spells CASSSLSQGEAFF. The CDR3 region has the DNA TGTGCCAGCAGCTCACTATCACAGGGTGAAGCTTTCTTT.

The genes are TRBV5-4 and TRBJ1-2; 8 bases map to TRBD1. CDR1 and CDR2 from the germline V gene are SGHNT and YYREEE (reference sequence). The CDR3 sequence is 15 residues long. After removal of 4 bases from V and 7 bases from J, the junction contained 12 bases not matched to a gene. CDR3 protein: CASSPAQDRVRGYTF. The CDR3 nucleotides are TGTGCCAGCAGCCCCGCGCAGGACAGGGTGCGTGGCTACACCTTC.

CDR3 sequence: CASSVGLASTDTQYF. The CDR3 nucleotides read TGTGCCAGCAGTGTCGGGCTAGCTAGCACAGATACGCAGTATTTT. The V and J genes are TRBV6-4 and TRBJ2-3; the D gene is possibly TRBD2 (5 bases). V was shortened by 4 bases and J by 0 bases, with 11 bases between the two germline ends. This CDR3 contains 15 residues. Germline loops: CDR1 MRHNA, CDR2 SNTAGT.

Written as DNA, the CDR3 is TGCGCCCGCCGACAGCTGACTAATGAAAAACTGTTTTTT. This sequence encodes CARRQLTNEKLFF. The chain links TRBV10-1 to TRBJ1-4; D may be TRBD1 (5 bases). The germline V gene has CDR1 WNHNN and CDR2 SYGVQD (reference sequence). V lost 11 bases, J lost 2 bases, and 12 bases lay in between. This CDR3 has 13 amino acids.

This chain connects TRBV19 to TRBJ2-7, with 10 bases fitting TRBD2. The CDR3 loop spans 13 amino acids. Looked up from germline, CDR1 is LNHDA and CDR2 is SQIVND (reference sequence). The CDR3: CAGSGGAVYEQYF. The CDR3 DNA reads TGTGCTGGCAGCGGGGGGGCTGTCTACGAGCAGTACTTC.

This chain joins TRBV11-2 and TRBJ1-4; unclear D gene. The CDR3 sequence is 15 residues long. V lost 4 bases and J 4 bases, leaving 13 bases between the germline ends. CDR1 SGHAT and CDR2 FQNNGV come from the germline V gene. CDR3 residues: CASSYVSGHNEKLFF. DNA of the CDR3: TGTGCCAGCAGCTATGTTTCGGGTCATAATGAAAAACTGTTTTTT.

V usage is TRBV6-5 and J usage is TRBJ1-2; 7 nucleotides align to TRBD1. Germline loops: CDR1 MNHEY, CDR2 SVGAGI. The CDR3 loop spans 14 amino acids. The V gene end was trimmed by 0 bases and the J gene end by 6 bases; junction bases not matched to a gene: 4. CDR3 nucleotides: TGTGCCAGCAGTTACTCGGGGACAGTACATGGCTACACCTTC. Encoded protein: CASSYSGTVHGYTF.

The chain joins TRBV28 to TRBJ1-1; TRBD1 matches at 9 bases. CDR3 size: 15 residues. Losses at the gene ends were 7 bases for V and 4 bases for J; bases not matched to a gene: 10. Germline V gene lookup returns CDR1 MDHEN and CDR2 SYDVKM. CDR3 DNA: TGTGCCAGCACCAACACAGGGGGCGCGGGCACTGAAGCTTTCTTT. This encodes CASTNTGGAGTEAFF.

The V gene is TRBV6-1, the J gene TRBJ1-4, with D possibly matching TRBD1 (6 bases). The CDR3 contains 16 residues. V lost 2 bases to trimming and J lost 3 bases, with 13 bases between them. Germline V gives CDR1 MNHNS, CDR2 SASEGT. The CDR3 sequence: CASSERQGQPNEKLFF. The CDR3 DNA reads as TGTGCCAGCAGTGAACGTCAGGGGCAGCCTAATGAAAAACTGTTTTTT.

This chain links TRBV5-4 with TRBJ2-7; TRBD1 agrees at 7 bases. The CDR3 totals 15 residues. Germline-derived CDR1 and CDR2 are SGHNT and YYREEE (reference sequence). The ends lost 4 bases at V and 0 bases at J; junction bases unmatched: 7. CDR3 residues: CASSTGQASSYEQYF. The CDR3 DNA sequence: TGTGCCAGCAGCACAGGACAGGCATCCTCCTACGAGCAGTACTTC.

CDR3 region: CASSFRGRSTEAFF. DNA for the CDR3: TGTGCCAGCAGCTTCAGGGGGCGCAGCACTGAAGCTTTCTTT. The chain is built from TRBV5-8 and TRBJ1-1, with 8 bases lining up with TRBD1. V shed 2 bases and J 4 bases; nucleotides not matched to a gene: 4. CDR1 SGHTS and CDR2 YDEGEE come from the germline V gene. The CDR3 totals 14 residues.

The rearrangement links TRBV30 to TRBJ1-1, with D uncertain. This CDR3 contains 14 residues. The germline V gene encodes CDR1 GTSNPN and CDR2 SVGIG (reference sequence). Trimming cost V 1 base and J 0 bases, with 9 bases left between them. The CDR3 DNA reads as TGTGCCTGGAGTGCCACGGACTTGAACACTGAAGCTTTCTTT. Its protein product is CAWSATDLNTEAFF.

The J gene is TRBJ2-7, the V gene TRBV11-2; D gene ambiguous. This CDR3 is built from 9 residues. Germline V gene sequence: CDR1 SGHAT, CDR2 FQNNGV. V dropped 10 bases and J dropped 3 bases, with 4 bases sitting between them. The chain's CDR3 is CATLYEQYF. The DNA of the CDR3 is TGTGCCACCCTCTACGAGCAGTACTTC. The complete variable domain, with remaining parts taken from reference TRBV11-2 and TRBJ2-7, reads EAGVAQSPRYKIIEKRQSVAFWCNPISGHATLYWYQQILGQGPKLLIQFQNNGVVDDSQLPKDRFSAERLKGVDSTLKIQPAKLEDSAVYLCATLYEQYFGPGTRLTVT.

The V call is TRBV6-1, the J call TRBJ2-7; D is perhaps TRBD1 (6 bases). Trimming cost V 6 bases and J 2 bases, with 14 bases left between them. In germline, CDR1 is MNHNS, CDR2 SASEGT. The CDR3 is made up of 14 amino acids. CDR3 protein: CASSVQGIPYEQYF. The CDR3 DNA is TGTGCCAGCAGCGTACAGGGAATCCCCTACGAGCAGTACTTC.

The rearrangement joins TRBV4-1 to TRBJ1-6, with 12 bases identical to TRBD1. The CDR3 is 16 residues long. The V segment lost 0 bases and the J segment 10 bases; nucleotides outside the gene matches: 4. CDR1 is MGHRA and CDR2 is YSYEKL in the germline V gene. Here the CDR3 DNA reads TGCGCCAGCAGCCAAGAGGGACAGGGGGCGTGGTCACCCCTCCACTTT. It encodes CASSQEGQGAWSPLHF.

This chain's CDR3 is CASSIDNTESIRWQPQHF. The CDR3 nucleotides read TGTGCCAGTAGTATAGACAATACAGAGAGTATTCGTTGGCAGCCCCAGCATTTT. J is TRBJ1-5 and V is TRBV19; no clear D. V was clipped by 0 bases and J by 7 bases, with 22 bases between them. This CDR3 region has 18 residues. Germline lookup yields CDR1 LNHDA and CDR2 SQIVND (reference sequence).

In regard to this clone: A junction boundary mismatches the germline segment, possibly from a read error. CDR3 protein: CSSSLTASGGQETQYF. In DNA form, the CDR3 reads TGTTCCAGCAGCTTAACGGCTAGCGGGGGACAAGAGACCCAGTACTTC. The chain recombines TRBV7-9 with TRBJ2-5; 10 bases align to TRBD2. CDR3 length: 16 residues. In germline, CDR1 is SEHNR, CDR2 FQNEAQ (reference sequence).

The V gene is TRBV29-1, the J gene TRBJ2-2; 7 positions agree with TRBD2. This CDR3 is 14 amino acids long. CDR1 is SQVTM and CDR2 is ANQGSEA in the germline V gene. The V and J ends lost 4 bases and 5 bases, in that order; junction bases with no gene match: 7. The CDR3 bases are TGCAGCGTTGTGGGGCAGGGAGGGACCGGGGAGCTGTTTTTT. This gives the protein CSVVGQGGTGELFF.

This clone was detected only once. V and J are TRBV19 and TRBJ2-3, with TRBD2 matching over 16 bases. Per germline, CDR1 LNHDA and CDR2 SQIVND (reference sequence). The V segment lost 6 bases and the J segment 4 bases; nucleotides outside the gene matches: 4. This CDR3 has 16 amino acids. The CDR3 bases are TGTGCCAGTAGCAAAGGGACTAGCGGGGGGGCAGATACGCAGTATTTT. This translates into CASSKGTSGGADTQYF.

The rearrangement uses TRBV5-6 and TRBJ2-7; D is possibly TRBD2 (6 bases). The CDR3 has 14 amino acids. CDR1 SGHDT and CDR2 YYEEEE come from the germline V gene. V lost 4 bases to trimming and J lost 0 bases, with 11 bases between them. CDR3 sequence: CASSLGGSSYEQYF. For the CDR3, the DNA is TGTGCCAGCAGCCTCGGGGGTAGCTCCTACGAGCAGTACTTC.